The TCR beta chain under discussion was sequenced for a study of post-analysis software for immune sequencing data. Study-level information: Some patients lacked subtype; others had relapsing-remitting, secondary progressive or progressive-relapsing disease.

This clonotype was recorded a few times. Its antigen is as yet unknown. The authors incorporated unique molecular identifiers into the TCR beta cDNA libraries. T cells numbering about 0.85 to 11 million yielded a few hundred thousand cDNA molecules. TCRdb analysed the PCR reads with MiXCR anew, one entry per CDR3 protein. The table records about 380,000 distinct CDR3 sequences, less than 40% of them present only once. Study results and caveats: Same-batch preparations were strongly co-clustered by F measure. Multiple sclerosis patients had significantly lower normalized Chao1 diversity than controls.

This TCR was recovered from a girl under 18 with multiple sclerosis. Input material: blood.

The CDR3 loop is CSLMLGGGTEAFF. Written as DNA, the CDR3 is TGCAGCCTAATGTTAGGGGGCGGCACTGAAGCTTTCTTT. This chain connects TRBV29-1 to TRBJ1-1; 7 bases agree with TRBD1. The CDR3 spans 13 residues. The trim removed 8 bases at V and 4 bases at J, leaving 10 bases unmatched. In germline, CDR1 is SQVTM, CDR2 ANQGSEA.